One and the same sample provided the 21 T cell receptor beta chains below, sequenced in a study of cytomegalovirus exposure and HLA in healthy donors. Here immunoSEQ multiplex PCR was the method, and the copy in TCRdb shows in-frame clones only, minus some. The sample holds about 150,000 clones, about 86% seen once. Sequenced input: PBMCs. The receptors were sampled from a human donor in good health.

The CDR3 sequence is CASSLGSKEGISYEQYF. CDR3 DNA sequence: TGTGCCAGCAGCTTAGGGAGTAAGGAGGGGATCTCCTACGAGCAGTACTTC. The chain carries TRBV7-9 and TRBJ2-7; TRBD2 is a possible D gene (6 bases). V was clipped by 1 base and J by 0 bases, with 16 bases between them. This CDR3 region has 17 residues. The germline CDR1 and CDR2 sequences are SEHNR and FQNEAQ (reference sequence).

The chain has TRBV9 and TRBJ2-7, with a weak D call TRBD2 (6 bases). Germline V gene lookup returns CDR1 SGDLS and CDR2 YYNGEE. V lost 4 bases, J lost 1 base, and 18 bases lay in between. The CDR3 spans 16 residues. CDR3 sequence: CASSPGSQILSYEQYF. DNA of the CDR3: TGTGCCAGCAGCCCCGGGAGCCAGATTCTATCCTACGAGCAGTACTTC.

The chain has TRBV7-8 and TRBJ2-2; D not resolved. The germline V gene has CDR1 SGHVS and CDR2 FQNEAQ. CDR3 length equals 15 residues. The V gene lost 1 base and the J gene lost 0 bases, with 6 bases spanning the gap. CDR3 nucleotides: TGTGCCAGCAGCTTAGGTCAGGCGAACACCGGGGAGCTGTTTTTT. Translating it yields CASSLGQANTGELFF.

V usage is TRBV6-6 and J usage is TRBJ1-2; 7 bases are a match to TRBD1. Germline values: CDR1 MNHNY, CDR2 SVGAGI (reference sequence). J gave up 5 bases and V 5 bases, and 5 bases lay outside the gene matches. The CDR3 spans 13 residues. The DNA of the CDR3 is TGTGCCAGCAGTCGCCGGGACAGATATGGCTACACCTTC. It encodes CASSRRDRYGYTF.

The genes are TRBV19 and TRBJ1-1; TRBD1 is a possible D gene (6 bases). Between the trimmed V and J ends, which lost 5 bases and 4 bases, there was a span of 29 bases. Germline CDR1 is LNHDA and CDR2 is SQIVND (reference sequence). The CDR3 consists of 19 residues. CDR3 in amino acids: CASSRGGRGASSQGTEAFF. The DNA for the CDR3 is TGTGCCAGTAGTCGAGGGGGTCGGGGGGCGTCTAGTCAGGGCACTGAAGCTTTCTTT.

CDR3 bases: TGTGCCAGCACCATGGGGGGAAGAGGGCATTCACCCCTCCACTTT. Translating it yields CASTMGGRGHSPLHF. The V gene is TRBV27, the J gene TRBJ1-6; weak D call: TRBD1 (5 bases). Germline V gives CDR1 MNHEY, CDR2 SMNVEV (reference sequence). The V and J ends lost 7 bases and 8 bases respectively, with 18 bases between them. The CDR3 length is 15 residues.

This chain connects TRBV19 to TRBJ2-3; 14 bases match TRBD2. The CDR3 sequence is 18 residues long. Trimming removed 4 bases from V and 2 bases from J; junction bases left unmatched: 8. Germline V CDR1 and CDR2: LNHDA, SQIVND (reference sequence). The CDR3 region has the DNA TGTGCCAGTAGTACCGGACTAGCGGGAGGATGGGACACAGATACGCAGTATTTT. This encodes CASSTGLAGGWDTDTQYF.

The chain links TRBV29-1 to TRBJ2-7; maybe TRBD2 (5 bases). The germline V gene encodes CDR1 SQVTM and CDR2 ANQGSEA. This CDR3 has 15 amino acids. The V end lost 0 bases, the J end lost 0 bases, and 12 bases lay between the germline ends. CDR3 in amino acids: CSVEDHRGFSYEQYF. The CDR3 nucleotides are TGCAGCGTTGAAGATCATCGGGGTTTCTCCTACGAGCAGTACTTC.

This clone was seen once. The chain employs TRBV9 and TRBJ1-2; 10 positions match TRBD1. This CDR3 comprises 14 residues. The germline gives CDR1 SGDLS, CDR2 YYNGEE. V shed 4 bases and J 2 bases; nucleotides not matched to a gene: 2. The DNA of the CDR3 is TGTGCCAGCAGCAGGGACAGGGGAAACTATGGCTACACCTTC. Its protein is CASSRDRGNYGYTF.

This clone turned up a few times. The chain combines TRBV5-4 with TRBJ2-3; 11 positions match TRBD1. This CDR3 is 14 amino acids long. Germline CDR1 SGHNT, CDR2 YYREEE (reference sequence). Germline trimming cut 6 bases from V and 5 bases from J; bases unmatched to any gene: 5. The CDR3 DNA follows: TGTGCCAGCACCCAGGACAGGGGGCGAGATACGCAGTATTTT. This codes for CASTQDRGRDTQYF.

This chain uses TRBV28 with TRBJ1-1; TRBD1 might be the D (5 bases). Germline values: CDR1 MDHEN, CDR2 SYDVKM. CDR3 length: 15 amino acids. With 2 bases removed from V and 0 bases from J, the gap between germline ends came to 10 bases. This chain's CDR3 is CASSLIWGVNTEAFF. CDR3 DNA sequence: TGTGCCAGCAGTTTAATCTGGGGGGTGAACACTGAAGCTTTCTTT.

The CDR3 is CASSLEGQGYEQYF. The CDR3 DNA sequence: TGCGCCAGCAGCTTGGAAGGACAGGGATACGAGCAGTACTTC. This chain uses TRBV5-1 with TRBJ2-7, with TRBD1 matching 8 bases. This CDR3 region has 14 residues. From germline, CDR1 is SGHRS and CDR2 YFSETQ. Trimming at V came to 0 bases and at J to 4 bases, leaving 3 bases not matched to a gene.

This clone was detected only once. The chain couples TRBV21-1 to TRBJ2-3; TRBD1 is the table's D call and was not checked against the DNA. TRBV21-1 is noted as a pseudogene. The CDR3 is 15 residues long. The CDR3 bases are TGTGCCAGATCGGGACAGGCGATCAACACAGATACGCAGTATTTT. Translated: CARSGQAINTDTQYF.

This chain uses TRBV5-8 with TRBJ2-5; D gene uncertain. The CDR3 is made up of 12 amino acids. CDR1 and CDR2 (germline): SGHTS, YDEGEE. The V end lost 4 bases, the J end lost 5 bases, and 9 bases lay between the germline ends. The CDR3 protein is CASSPRRETQYF. As DNA, the CDR3 is TGTGCCAGCAGCCCCCGGCGGGAGACCCAGTACTTC.

The rearrangement links TRBV13 to TRBJ2-1; 9 nucleotides agree with TRBD1. V shed 6 bases and J 6 bases; nucleotides not matched to a gene: 6. Germline V gene sequence: CDR1 PRHDT, CDR2 FYEKMQ (reference sequence). CDR3 length: 14 amino acids. The CDR3 region has the DNA TGTGCCAGCAGAGTCCGGGACAGGGTCAATGAGCAGTTCTTC. Its translation: CASRVRDRVNEQFF.

The gene calls are TRBV9 and TRBJ2-2, with D perhaps matching TRBD1 (5 bases). The CDR3 covers 13 residues. Trimming left V 3 bases short and J 7 bases short, with 10 bases between. Germline CDR1 is SGDLS and CDR2 is YYNGEE. Here the CDR3 DNA reads TGTGCCAGCAGCGCAGGGTGGAGCGGGGAGCTGTTTTTT. Its translation is CASSAGWSGELFF.

The chain is built from TRBV6-1 and TRBJ1-4; a weak D match, TRBD1 (6 bases). V was pared by 6 bases and J by 5 bases, with 10 bases between. CDR1 and CDR2 (germline): MNHNS, SASEGT. This CDR3 contains 13 residues. DNA for the CDR3: TGTGCCAGCAGAGGACAGTCGAATGAAAAACTGTTTTTT. Translation: CASRGQSNEKLFF.

The V call is TRBV2, the J call TRBJ2-1; 10 bases fit TRBD1. Germline assignment: CDR1 SNHLY and CDR2 FYNNEI. There are 15 residues in the CDR3. The trim removed 7 bases at V and 2 bases at J, leaving 5 bases unmatched. This CDR3 is CASTDGQGAYNEQFF. CDR3 coding DNA: TGTGCCAGCACCGACGGACAGGGGGCCTACAATGAGCAGTTCTTC.

The gene calls are TRBV2 and TRBJ2-2, with 7 bases aligning to TRBD1. Germline CDR1 reads SNHLY; CDR2 reads FYNNEI. Trimming at V came to 6 bases and at J to 4 bases, leaving 8 bases not matched to a gene. The CDR3 loop spans 15 amino acids. CDR3 residues: CASRLTGRGTGELFF. The CDR3, as DNA: TGTGCCAGCAGGCTGACAGGGCGAGGCACCGGGGAGCTGTTTTTT.

The CDR3 DNA sequence: TGCAGCGACCGAAGCACCCGCGGAAACTATGGCTACACCTTC. This translates into CSDRSTRGNYGYTF. The chain employs TRBV29-1 and TRBJ1-2; D is uncertain. The germline V gene encodes CDR1 SQVTM and CDR2 ANQGSEA. The ends were cut back, 7 bases at V and 2 bases at J, with 17 bases in the middle. The CDR3 spans 14 residues.

The chain uses TRBV19 and TRBJ2-7; 11 nucleotides line up with TRBD1. Per germline, CDR1 LNHDA and CDR2 SQIVND (reference sequence). Germline trimming cut 5 bases from V and 2 bases from J; bases unmatched to any gene: 2. CDR3 length: 14 residues. Here the CDR3 reads CASSWDRGTYEQYF. The CDR3 DNA is TGTGCCAGTAGTTGGGACAGGGGGACCTACGAGCAGTACTTC.